This is a list of T cell receptor beta chains from one sample in a study of vaccination effects on CD4 cells after COVID-19. The table came from immunoSEQ multiplex PCR; TCRdb's copy has only in-frame clones and leaves some out. The repertoire has almost 70,000 clones, 74% of them found once; the top ten carry roughly 1.5%. These TCRs' antigens remain unknown. Material: CD4+ T cells from PBMCs cultured with HCoV-229E spike peptides, obtained after COVID-19 vaccination. These receptors were collected from a human donor who received a COVID-19 vaccine. The CDR3 runs from the conserved cysteine through the conserved F or W.

J	V	CDR3
TRBJ2-5	TRBV18	CASSPTPSGKETQYF
TRBJ1-2	TRBV10-2	CASSDPAGSSNYGYTF
TRBJ2-1	TRBV5-4	CASSSRQHPPAYNEQFF
TRBJ1-1	TRBV7-2	CASSLISGQGAISEAFF
TRBJ2-1	TRBV5-1	CASSLEGQVGYNEQFF
TRBJ1-5	TRBV6-1	CASSEMGVGGQPQHF
TRBJ2-1	TRBV5-1	CASSIETGLGDEQFF
TRBJ1-2	TRBV5-1	CASSLGQVEWGYTF
TRBJ2-2	TRBV4-1	CASSPVDTGELFF
TRBJ1-3	TRBV7-2	CASSQGYSSSGNTIYF
TRBJ2-3	TRBV5-1	CASSYQGYTDTQYF
TRBJ1-4	TRBV5-1	CASSRDSGNEKLFF
TRBJ1-3	TRBV24-1	CATSDSGSSGNTIYF
TRBJ2-3	TRBV21-1	CASSTAGGTDTQYF
TRBJ2-4	TRBV30	CAWSPGGQAKNIQYF
TRBJ1-2	TRBV7-9	CASSLKCRGINGYTF
TRBJ1-4	TRBV28	CASSQGQLNEKLFF
TRBJ1-5	TRBV4-1	CASSQGKGERNQPQHF
TRBJ1-1	TRBV30	CAWRRGPTEAFF
TRBJ1-5	TRBV19	CASTRTLSNQPQHF
TRBJ2-3	TRBV12-5	CASGPSGQASDTQYF